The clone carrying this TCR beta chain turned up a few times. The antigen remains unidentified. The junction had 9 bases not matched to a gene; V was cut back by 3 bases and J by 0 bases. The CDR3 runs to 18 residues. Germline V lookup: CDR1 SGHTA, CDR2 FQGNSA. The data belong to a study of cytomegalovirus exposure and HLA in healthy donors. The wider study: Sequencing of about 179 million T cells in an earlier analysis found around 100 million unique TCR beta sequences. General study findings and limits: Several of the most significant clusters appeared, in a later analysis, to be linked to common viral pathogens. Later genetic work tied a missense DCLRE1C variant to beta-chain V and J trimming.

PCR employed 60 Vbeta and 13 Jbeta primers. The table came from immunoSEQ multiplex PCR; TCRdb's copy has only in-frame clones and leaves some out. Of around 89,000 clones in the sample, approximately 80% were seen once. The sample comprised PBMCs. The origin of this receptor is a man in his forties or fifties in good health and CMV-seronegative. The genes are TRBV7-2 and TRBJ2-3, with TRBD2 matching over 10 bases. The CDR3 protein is CASSFIRAGGLSTDTQYF. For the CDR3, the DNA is TGTGCCAGCAGCTTTATAAGAGCGGGGGGGCTCAGCACAGATACGCAGTATTTT. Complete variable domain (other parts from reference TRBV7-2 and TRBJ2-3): GAGVSQSPSNKVTEKGKDVELRCDPISGHTALYWYRQSLGQGLEFLIYFQGNSAPDKSGLPSDRFSAERTGGSVSTLTIQRTQQEDSAVYLCASSFIRAGGLSTDTQYFGPGTRLTVL.